The T cell receptor beta chain described here comes from a study of OX40 agonist ivuxolimab in advanced cancers. In terms of the full investigation: The costimulatory receptor OX40 (CD134) was targeted by ivuxolimab, a fully human IgG2 agonistic monoclonal antibody. The paper describes the monotherapy dose-escalation part (N of about 50 patients) of the phase I trial of ivuxolimab. Intravenous ivuxolimab was administered to patients every 2 weeks at six dose levels: 0.01, 0.1, 0.3, 1.5, 3 and 10 mg/kg. Three dose-escalation patients achieved partial responses, one with hepatocellular carcinoma and two with cutaneous melanoma. Patients were allowed to have had prior anti-PD-1, anti-PD-L1 or anti-CTLA-4 therapy, and approximately 40% of the dose-escalation patients had been treated with checkpoint inhibitors. Of the roughly 52 dose-escalation patients, hepatocellular carcinoma was present in about 20, melanoma in approximately 15, renal cell carcinoma in 9 and head and neck cancer in 9. The point of sequencing TCRbeta in the periphery was to test whether ivuxolimab changed TCR sequence diversity and drove clonal T-cell expansion. A male proportion of roughly 80% and a mean age of approximately 61 years, ranging from about 23 to 90, were recorded for the dose-escalation cohort.

Details on this clone: Its specific antigen is unknown. No base quality values were provided; no much bigger clone lies one nucleotide off.

Genomic DNA was extracted from sorted cells for sequencing of the TCRbeta CDR3 region. The immunoSEQ Assay was used for sequencing of TCRbeta CDR3 regions. This is the immuneACCESS table as TCRdb keeps it, with only in-frame sequences that have V and J called. A part of the clones is gone; compared with another copy, unresolved V genes explain less than half, and the rest is unexplained. Within this sample are about 53,000 clones, with approximately 79% of them counted one time only. The top ten constitute more than 2% of the sample. Overall study outcomes, separate from this receptor: The antigen specificity of the clonally expanded peripheral T cells was not determined. After ivuxolimab, more expanded clones were found on average in CD8+ T cells than in CD4+ T cells. In the 0.1-3.0 mg/kg groups, partial responders had among the lowest normalized peripheral clonal expansion, particularly in CD8+ T cells. Low levels of normalized T-cell clonal expansion were also seen in some nonresponding patients. At doses of 0.1 to 3.0 mg/kg, clonal expansion of both CD4+ and CD8+ T cells in blood was seen between baseline and week 6.

Patients with a history of autoimmune disease or receiving systemic immunosuppression were excluded from the trial. Peripheral blood for TCR sequencing was collected from all dose cohorts at baseline, on cycle 4 day 1, and on cycle 7 day 1. Samples came from an open-label, multicenter, first-in-human phase I dose-escalation trial of ivuxolimab. Adults with locally advanced or metastatic melanoma, renal cell, hepatocellular, or head and neck squamous cell carcinoma were enrolled in the trial. Before TCR sequencing, CD4+ and CD8+ T cells were separately sorted from peripheral blood. The CDR3 spans 15 residues, from the cysteine through the phenylalanine. Only the CDR3 portion is preserved as DNA: 45 bases, with reading frame beginning at the first base. The germline V gene provides CDR1 KGHSH and CDR2 LQKENI. V is shortened by 3 bases, J by 1 base, and the region joining them spans 10 bases.

Rearrangement joined TRBV18 to TRBJ1-5; the D gene is possibly TRBD1, with 5 bases matching. The material sequenced was CD4+ or CD8+ T cells sorted from blood, taken in a trial of the OX40 agonist ivuxolimab. This receptor was taken from an adult with an advanced solid tumor such as melanoma, head and neck, liver or kidney cancer. Here the CDR3 is given as CASSPSGTSNQPQHF. At the DNA level, the sequence is TGTGCCAGCTCACCTTCTGGGACCAGCAATCAGCCCCAGCATTTT.